This TCR beta chain was identified during a study of technical replicates of blood from a handful of donors. CDR3 length: 15 residues. V lost 6 bases and J 2 bases, leaving 16 bases between the germline ends. Germline V gene sequence: CDR1 LNHDA, CDR2 SQIVND (reference sequence). TCRdb's table, derived via immunoSEQ multiplex PCR, lists solely in-frame clones and lacks some. The table records about 14,000 clones, about 82% of them present only once. The receptor was derived from a human donor in good health. V gene TRBV19 combines with J gene TRBJ1-1, with a tentative D call TRBD1 (6 bases). Sequencing was carried out using PBMCs. The CDR3 region has the DNA TGTGCCAGTAGCTCGGAGCGGACAGAAAACACTGAAGCTTTCTTT. It encodes CASSSERTENTEAFF.